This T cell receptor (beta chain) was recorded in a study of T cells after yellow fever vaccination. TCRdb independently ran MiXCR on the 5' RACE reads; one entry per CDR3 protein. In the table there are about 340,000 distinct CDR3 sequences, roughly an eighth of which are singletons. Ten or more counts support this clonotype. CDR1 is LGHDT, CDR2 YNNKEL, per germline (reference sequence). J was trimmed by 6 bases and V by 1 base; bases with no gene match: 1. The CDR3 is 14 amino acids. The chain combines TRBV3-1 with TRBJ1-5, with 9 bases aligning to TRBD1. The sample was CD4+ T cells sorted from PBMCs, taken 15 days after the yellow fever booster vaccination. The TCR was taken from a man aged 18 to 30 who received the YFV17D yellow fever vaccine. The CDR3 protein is CASSQGTGAQPQHF. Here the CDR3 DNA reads TGTGCCAGCAGCCAAGGGACAGGGGCTCAGCCCCAGCATTTT.